Each of the 19 T cell receptor beta chains below was sequenced from the same sample in a study of OX40 agonist ivuxolimab in advanced cancers. Data came from immunoSEQ multiplex PCR; TCRdb stores just in-frame clones and leaves some out. Altogether about 70,000 clones are present, 88% being singletons, with the ten largest covering 2.5% to 3%. The specimen was CD4+ or CD8+ T cells sorted from blood, collected in a trial of the OX40 agonist ivuxolimab. Source of these receptors: an adult with an advanced solid tumor such as melanoma, head and neck, liver or kidney cancer.

This clone turned up a few times. The rearrangement joins TRBV9 to TRBJ2-3; 7 bases are a match to TRBD2. CDR3 length equals 16 residues. Trimming removed 2 bases from V and 2 bases from J; junction bases left unmatched: 8. Germline CDR1 and CDR2: SGDLS and YYNGEE. The CDR3 DNA is TGTGCCAGCAGCGTGGTGGGCGGGGGATACACAGATACGCAGTATTTT. As protein: CASSVVGGGYTDTQYF. The full variable domain, with the rest looked up from reference TRBV9 and TRBJ2-3, is DSGVTQTPKHLITATGQRVTLRCSPRSGDLSVYWYQQSLDQGLQFLIQYYNGEERAKGNILERFSAQQFPDLHSELNLSSLELGDSALYFCASSVVGGGYTDTQYFGPGTRLTVL.

The V gene is TRBV2, the J gene TRBJ1-5; D is uncertain. This CDR3 has 16 residues. V lost 3 bases and J 0 bases, leaving 12 bases between the germline ends. Germline values: CDR1 SNHLY, CDR2 FYNNEI. As DNA, the CDR3 is TGTGCCAGCAGTGACCCCAACACCAATAGCAATCAGCCCCAGCATTTT. This sequence encodes CASSDPNTNSNQPQHF.

This rearrangement joins TRBV29-1 to TRBJ1-2; TRBD1 might be the D (6 bases). From germline, CDR1 is SQVTM and CDR2 ANQGSEA. Trimming took off 4 bases at V and 5 bases at J, with 14 bases between the two ends. The CDR3 extends over 13 amino acids. CDR3 bases: TGCAGCGTTGGGGGGGACAAGCTATATGGCTACACCTTC. It is translated as CSVGGDKLYGYTF.

The chain recombines TRBV5-6 with TRBJ2-7, with D perhaps being TRBD1 or TRBD2 (6 bases each). V dropped 0 bases and J dropped 6 bases, with 10 bases sitting between them. The CDR3 totals 13 residues. CDR1 is SGHDT, CDR2 YYEEEE, per germline. This CDR3 reads CASSLGRGLEQYF. CDR3 DNA: TGTGCCAGCAGCTTGGGCAGGGGACTCGAGCAGTACTTC.

The chain employs TRBV2 and TRBJ2-5; TRBD1 is a possible D gene (6 bases). The CDR3 contains 14 residues. V shed 3 bases and J shed 9 bases, with 17 bases lying between them. Per germline, CDR1 SNHLY and CDR2 FYNNEI. CDR3 residues: CASSDTGWKDPQYF. As DNA, the CDR3 is TGTGCCAGCAGTGATACAGGGTGGAAGGACCCCCAGTACTTC.

J is TRBJ1-4 and V is TRBV28; no reliable D call. Trimming took 5 bases from V and 9 from J, leaving 10 bases between them. Germline V CDR1 and CDR2: MDHEN, SYDVKM. This CDR3 is built from 12 residues. The CDR3 sequence is CASSHTEKKLFF. As DNA, the CDR3 is TGTGCCAGCAGTCACACGGAGAAAAAACTGTTTTTT. Looking up the rest from reference TRBV28 and TRBJ1-4 gives the full variable domain: DVKVTQSSRYLVKRTGEKVFLECVQDMDHENMFWYRQDPGLGLRLIYFSYDVKMKEKGDIPEGYSVSREKKERFSLILESASTNQTSMYLCASSHTEKKLFFGSGTQLSVL.

The rearrangement links TRBV19 to TRBJ2-1; the match to TRBD2 covers 12 bases. Germline CDR1 LNHDA, CDR2 SQIVND (reference sequence). CDR3 length equals 16 residues. Trimming removed 4 bases from V and 4 bases from J; junction bases left unmatched: 5. Here the CDR3 DNA reads TGTGCCAGTAGTAGACTAGCGGGAGCGTCATACAATGAGCAGTTCTTC. This encodes CASSRLAGASYNEQFF.

The count of this clone is one. V and J are TRBV10-2 and TRBJ1-1; TRBD1 is a possible D gene (5 bases). Trimming took off 8 bases at V and 8 bases at J, with 9 bases between the two ends. The CDR3 is 10 residues long. Germline V gene lookup returns CDR1 WSHSY and CDR2 SAAADI. CDR3 in DNA: TGCGCCAGCTGGGCAGGGGAAGCTTTCTTT. Translated, it gives CASWAGEAFF.

A few counts support this clone. The chain employs TRBV6-1 and TRBJ1-6; the D is unclear. Trimming pared 7 bases from V and 8 bases from J, leaving 12 bases between. This CDR3 region has 13 residues. CDR1 is MNHNS, CDR2 SASEGT, per germline. The CDR3 loop reads CASTAEGYSPLHF. Written as DNA, the CDR3 is TGTGCCAGCACAGCCGAGGGTTATTCACCCCTCCACTTT.

V and J are TRBV5-4 and TRBJ2-5; D unclear. Trimming removed 1 base at V and 2 bases at J, with 3 bases between. The CDR3 runs 12 residues. The germline V gene has CDR1 SGHNT and CDR2 YYREEE (reference sequence). The CDR3 spells CASSLTQETQYF. The CDR3 nucleotides read TGTGCCAGCAGCTTGACTCAAGAGACCCAGTACTTC.

CDR3 nucleotide sequence: TGTGCCAGCACCCTTGAACTCAGCTCTGGAAACACCATATATTTT. Amino acids: CASTLELSSGNTIYF. The V call is TRBV2, the J call TRBJ1-3; D remains unclear. CDR1 is SNHLY and CDR2 is FYNNEI in the germline V gene. Deletions cut 7 bases from V and 0 bases from J, with 13 bases between. The CDR3 spans 15 residues.

This chain uses TRBV2 with TRBJ2-1; 10 bases agree with TRBD2. V was clipped by 5 bases and J by 4 bases; unmatched bases: 5. CDR3 size: 15 residues. Looked up from germline, CDR1 is SNHLY and CDR2 is FYNNEI. The CDR3 here is CASSSSGGLYNEQFF. The CDR3 region has the DNA TGTGCCAGCAGTTCTAGCGGGGGCCTGTACAATGAGCAGTTCTTC.

The gene calls are TRBV5-1 and TRBJ1-1; the match to TRBD1 covers 9 bases. Germline V lookup: CDR1 SGHRS, CDR2 YFSETQ. The CDR3 has 19 amino acids. With V trimmed by 0 bases and J by 1 base, 13 bases remained unmatched. The CDR3 loop reads CASSLDPPTGGGGNTEAFF. The CDR3, as DNA: TGCGCCAGCAGCTTGGATCCACCGACAGGGGGAGGCGGGAACACTGAAGCTTTCTTT. The full variable domain, rest sourced from reference TRBV5-1 and TRBJ1-1, is KAGVTQTPRYLIKTRGQQVTLSCSPISGHRSVSWYQQTPGQGLQFLFEYFSETQRNKGNFPGRFSGRQFSNSRSEMNVSTLELGDSALYLCASSLDPPTGGGGNTEAFFGQGTRLTVV.

J is TRBJ1-1 and V is TRBV5-6; perhaps TRBD1 as D (5 bases). There are 15 residues in the CDR3. Germline V lookup: CDR1 SGHDT, CDR2 YYEEEE. Trimming shortened V by 3 bases and J by 1 base, and 13 bases separated the two germline ends. The CDR3 is CASSSYGGWNTEAFF. CDR3 coding DNA: TGTGCCAGCAGCTCCTATGGGGGGTGGAACACTGAAGCTTTCTTT. The full variable domain, rest sourced from reference TRBV5-6 and TRBJ1-1, is DAGVTQSPTHLIKTRGQQVTLRCSPKSGHDTVSWYQQALGQGPQFIFQYYEEEERQRGNFPDRFSGHQFPNYSSELNVNALLLGDSALYLCASSSYGGWNTEAFFGQGTRLTVV.

This sequence joins TRBV7-6 and TRBJ1-5; 11 bases agree with TRBD1. There are 16 residues in the CDR3. The V gene end was trimmed by 1 base and the J gene end by 6 bases; junction bases not matched to a gene: 5. Looked up from germline, CDR1 is SGHVS and CDR2 is FNYEAQ. CDR3 sequence: CASSLGGQGVGQPQHF. The CDR3 DNA follows: TGTGCCAGCAGCTTAGGGGGACAGGGGGTCGGTCAGCCCCAGCATTTT.

The rearrangement joins TRBV19 to TRBJ1-2, with 7 bases matching TRBD1. From germline, CDR1 is LNHDA and CDR2 SQIVND (reference sequence). Trimming cost V 7 bases and J 3 bases; bases outside gene matches: 14. The CDR3 consists of 16 residues. The CDR3 region has the DNA TGTGCCAGTAATACCGACAGGGCCAGTTCCTACTATGGCTACACCTTC. Protein product: CASNTDRASSYYGYTF.

Regarding this clone: At one end the junction does not follow the germline gene, possibly because of a read error. V is TRBV11-3 and J is TRBJ2-7; the match to TRBD2 covers 7 bases. Germline V gene sequence: CDR1 SGHNT, CDR2 YENEEA. CDR3 length equals 14 residues. The CDR3 coding sequence is TGTGCCAGCAGCTTAGATGCTCAGCGGGGCAGGGCCCGCTTC. Its protein product is CASSLDAQRGRARF.

The V gene is TRBV7-9, the J gene TRBJ2-1; unclear D gene. Trimming took off 1 base at V and 3 bases at J, with 7 bases between the two ends. CDR1 and CDR2 (germline): SEHNR, FQNEAQ (reference sequence). The CDR3 totals 14 residues. In nucleotides, the CDR3 is TGTGCCAGCAGCTTAGGAGCAGGCTACAATGAGCAGTTCTTC. Its protein is CASSLGAGYNEQFF.

This rearrangement joins TRBV19 to TRBJ1-1; D is unclear. From germline, CDR1 is LNHDA and CDR2 SQIVND (reference sequence). The CDR3 sequence is 15 residues long. V was cut by 3 bases and J by 0 bases, with 11 bases left in between. In DNA form, the CDR3 reads TGTGCCAGTAGTATCCCGGACCGACTGAACACTGAAGCTTTCTTT. Protein: CASSIPDRLNTEAFF. The entire variable domain, with the rest obtained from reference TRBV19 and TRBJ1-1, is as follows: DGGITQSPKYLFRKEGQNVTLSCEQNLNHDAMYWYRQDPGQGLRLIYYSQIVNDFQKGDIAEGYSVSREKKESFPLTVTSAQKNPTAFYLCASSIPDRLNTEAFFGQGTRLTVV.